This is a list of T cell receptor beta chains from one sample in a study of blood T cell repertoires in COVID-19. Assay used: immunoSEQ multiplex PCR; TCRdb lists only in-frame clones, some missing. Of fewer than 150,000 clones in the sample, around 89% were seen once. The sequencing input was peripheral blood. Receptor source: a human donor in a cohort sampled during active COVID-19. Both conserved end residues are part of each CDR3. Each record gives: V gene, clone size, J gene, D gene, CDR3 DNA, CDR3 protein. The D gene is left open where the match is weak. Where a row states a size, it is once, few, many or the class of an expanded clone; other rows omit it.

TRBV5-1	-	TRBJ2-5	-	TGCGCCAGCAGCTTGTCGTCAGAGACCCAGTACTTC	CASSLSSETQYF
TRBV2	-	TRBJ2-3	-	TGTGCCAGCATCAGAATACAGGGCGTTAGCACAGATACGCAGTATTTT	CASIRIQGVSTDTQYF
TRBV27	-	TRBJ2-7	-	TGTGCCAGCAGTTTAGGGGCAGGCGGCGAGCAGTACTTC	CASSLGAGGEQYF
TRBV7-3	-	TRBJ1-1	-	TGTGCCAGCAGCACCGGGGTAAACACTGAAGCTTTCTTT	CASSTGVNTEAFF
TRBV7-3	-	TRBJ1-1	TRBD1	TGTGCCAGCAGCTTAGGGACAGCGAACACTGAAGCTTTCTTT	CASSLGTANTEAFF
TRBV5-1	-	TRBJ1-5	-	TGCGCCAGCAGCTCAGGGAATAGCAATCAGCCCCAGCATTTT	CASSSGNSNQPQHF
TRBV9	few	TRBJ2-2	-	TGTGCCAGCAGCGTAGGGATAGCGACAACCGGGGAGCTGTTTTTT	CASSVGIATTGELFF
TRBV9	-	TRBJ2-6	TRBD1	TGTGCCAGCGGAGGGGACAGGGGTCACTCTGGGGCCAACGTCCTGACTTTC	CASGGDRGHSGANVLTF
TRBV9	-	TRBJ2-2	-	TGTGCCAGCAGCGTAGGAGGGTCGAACACCGGGGAGCTGTTTTTT	CASSVGGSNTGELFF
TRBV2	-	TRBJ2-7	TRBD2	TGTGCCAGCACTATGACTAGCGGGGACTACGAGCAGTACTTC	CASTMTSGDYEQYF
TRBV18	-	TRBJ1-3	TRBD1	TGTGCCAGCTCACCGGGACAGGCCCACTCTGGAAACACCATATATTTT	CASSPGQAHSGNTIYF
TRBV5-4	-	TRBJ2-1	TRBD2	TGTGCCAGCAGCTTGGGCGGGGGCTCCTACAATGAGCAGTTCTTC	CASSLGGGSYNEQFF
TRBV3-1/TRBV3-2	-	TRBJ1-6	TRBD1	TGTGCCAGCAGCCAATGGGACAGTAATTCACCCCTCCACTTT	CASSQWDSNSPLHF
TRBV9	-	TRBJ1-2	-	TGTGCCAGCAGCGTAGTTGGAGGGTTAGGCTATGGCTACACCTTC	CASSVVGGLGYGYTF
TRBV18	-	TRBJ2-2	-	TGTGCCAGCCGACAGGGACTTACTTACACCGGGGAGCTGTTTTTT	CASRQGLTYTGELFF
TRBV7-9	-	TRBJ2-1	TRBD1	TGTGCCAGCAGCTTTGGGCTAGGGGGCGATGAGCAGTTCTTC	CASSFGLGGDEQFF
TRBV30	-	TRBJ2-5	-	TGTGCCTGGAGTGTACATGGGGGGGGGCAGGAGACCCAGTACTTC	CAWSVHGGGQETQYF
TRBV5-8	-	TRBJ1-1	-	TGTGCCAGCAGCTTCCAGGACACGAACACTGAAGCTTTCTTT	CASSFQDTNTEAFF
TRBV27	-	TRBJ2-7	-	TGTGCCAGCAGTTTATTTACCGGGGGTCACGAGCAGTACTTC	CASSLFTGGHEQYF
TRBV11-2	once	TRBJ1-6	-	TGTGCCAGCAGCTTCGACAGGTTTGGATCCTATAATTCACCCCTCCACTTT	CASSFDRFGSYNSPLHF
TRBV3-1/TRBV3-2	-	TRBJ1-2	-	TGTGCCAGCAGCCCATACAGAGGGTCTAACTATGGCTACACCTTC	CASSPYRGSNYGYTF
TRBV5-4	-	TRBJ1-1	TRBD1	TGTGCCAGCAGGACAGGGGAGGGGAGTAACACTGAAGCTTTCTTT	CASRTGEGSNTEAFF
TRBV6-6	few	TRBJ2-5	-	TGTGCCAGCAGTTACGGTAGCAAGGAGACCCAGTACTTC	CASSYGSKETQYF
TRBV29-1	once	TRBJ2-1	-	TGCAGCGTGCTTGAGGTAGCGAAGTTCTTC	CSVLEVAKFF
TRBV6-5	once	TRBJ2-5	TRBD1	TGTGCCAGCAGTTACTCACAGGGGCAACTCCAAGAGACCCAGTACTTC	CASSYSQGQLQETQYF
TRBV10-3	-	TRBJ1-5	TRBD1	TGTGCCATCAGTGACAGGGGGAATCAGCCCCAGCATTTT	CAISDRGNQPQHF
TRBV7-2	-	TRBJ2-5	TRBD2	TGTGCCAGCAGCTCGGGACTAGCGGGTGGGGAGACCCAGTACTTC	CASSSGLAGGETQYF
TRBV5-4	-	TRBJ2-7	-	TGTGCCAGCAGCTTGTGGCACCAATACGAGCAGTACTTC	CASSLWHQYEQYF
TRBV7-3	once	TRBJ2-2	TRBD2	TGTGCCAGCCAGGGAGCGGGGCCGGGGACCGGGGAGCTGTTTTTT	CASQGAGPGTGELFF
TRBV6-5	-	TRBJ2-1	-	TGTGCCAGCAGTTACAAGGGGTACTACAATGAGCAGTTCTTC	CASSYKGYYNEQFF
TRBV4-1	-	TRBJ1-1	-	TGCGCCAGCAGCCGGCAGGTGGGCACTGAAGCTTTCTTT	CASSRQVGTEAFF
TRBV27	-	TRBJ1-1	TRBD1	TGTGCCAGCGGGCGGACAGGGTATTACCCTGAAGCTTTCTTT	CASGRTGYYPEAFF
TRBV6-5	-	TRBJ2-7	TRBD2	TGTGCCAGCGGCCAGCGGGGGGACACTTACGAGCAGTACTTC	CASGQRGDTYEQYF
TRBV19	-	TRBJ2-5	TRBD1	TGTGCCAGTAGTAGGGGACAGGGACTCCAAGAGACCCAGTACTTC	CASSRGQGLQETQYF
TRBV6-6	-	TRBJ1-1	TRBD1	TGTGCCAGCAGTTACCAGGACAGGGCAACTGAAGCTTTCTTT	CASSYQDRATEAFF
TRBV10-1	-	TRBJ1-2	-	TGCGCCACCTTCGGAGACAGCCGAAGGAGCTACACCTTC	CATFGDSRRSYTF
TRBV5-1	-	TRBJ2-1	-	TGCGCCAGCAGCTTGGCCCCAGGGGGGCCCCTTTACAATGAGCAGTTCTTC	CASSLAPGGPLYNEQFF
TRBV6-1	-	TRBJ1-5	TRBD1	TGTGCCAGCAGCGAACGGGACAGGGTCCTTTATCAGCCCCAGCATTTT	CASSERDRVLYQPQHF
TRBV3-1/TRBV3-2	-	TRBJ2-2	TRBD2	TGTGCCAGCACCCTCGAGGGACTAGCTAACACCGGGGAGCTGTTTTTT	CASTLEGLANTGELFF
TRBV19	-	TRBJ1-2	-	TGTGCCACCAAGCCAGGGATCGACTATGGCTACACCTTC	CATKPGIDYGYTF
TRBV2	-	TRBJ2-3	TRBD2	TGTGCCAGCAGAACACTAGCGACAGATACGCAGTATTTT	CASRTLATDTQYF
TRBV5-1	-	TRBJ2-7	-	TGCGCCAGCAGCACGGGATACGAGCAGTACTTC	CASSTGYEQYF
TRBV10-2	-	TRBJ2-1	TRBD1	TGCGCCAGCAGTGAATGGGACAGGATCTATGAGCAGTTCTTC	CASSEWDRIYEQFF
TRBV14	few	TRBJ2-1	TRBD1	TGTGCCAGCAGCCAAGTACCGGGACAGGGAGACAATGAGCAGTTCTTC	CASSQVPGQGDNEQFF
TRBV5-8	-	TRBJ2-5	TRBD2	TGTGCCAGCAGCTCGGGACTAGCGGGGGTAGGAGAGACCCAGTACTTC	CASSSGLAGVGETQYF
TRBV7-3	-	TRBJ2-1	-	TGTGCCAGCAGCTTCTCAGGAAGTAGCTCCTACAATGAGCAGTTCTTC	CASSFSGSSSYNEQFF
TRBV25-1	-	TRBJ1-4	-	TGTGCCAGCAGTGAATCCATTGCCAGAAATAATGAAAAACTGTTTTTT	CASSESIARNNEKLFF
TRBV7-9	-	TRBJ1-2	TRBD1	TGTGCCAGCAGCTCCCAGGGACAGGGGAAATATGGCTACACCTTC	CASSSQGQGKYGYTF
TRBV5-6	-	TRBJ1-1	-	TGTGCCAGCAGCACAGGTTTTGGCACTGAAGCTTTCTTT	CASSTGFGTEAFF
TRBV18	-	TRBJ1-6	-	TGTGCCAGCTCACACGGCCAAGGGGGTTCACCCCTCCACTTT	CASSHGQGGSPLHF